These T cell receptor beta chains were read from a single sample in a study of blood T cell repertoires in COVID-19. Repertoires were generated with immunoSEQ multiplex PCR, while TCRdb's copy carries only in-frame clones and drops some. The top ten clones hold 7.2% of a sample with roughly 200,000 clones, about nine tenths of them seen once. Sequencing input: PBMCs or T cells enriched from blood (not recorded which). All receptors derive from a young man in a cohort exposed to, infected with or recovered from COVID-19 (not recorded which). CDR3s include the opening cysteine and the closing phenylalanine or tryptophan. Each record gives: CDR3 length, clone size, J gene, D gene, V gene, CDR3 protein, CDR3 DNA. D genes are given only for firm matches. Expanded clones are given a class, and other clones once, few, many or no size at all.

length: 14; size: -; J: TRBJ2-7; D: TRBD1; V: TRBV4-1; CDR3: CASSQLGQGVKQYF; DNA: TGCGCCAGCAGCCAATTGGGACAGGGCGTCAAGCAGTACTTC
length: 14; size: few; J: TRBJ1-4; D: -; V: TRBV5-1; CDR3: CASSFQGKGEKLFF; DNA: TGCGCCAGCAGCTTTCAAGGAAAGGGGGAAAAACTGTTTTTT
length: 13; size: -; J: TRBJ2-1; D: -; V: TRBV27; CDR3: CASSILDVDEQFF; DNA: TGTGCCAGCAGTATCCTAGATGTAGATGAGCAGTTCTTC
length: 13; size: -; J: TRBJ2-7; D: -; V: TRBV29-1; CDR3: CSVLQGATYEQYF; DNA: TGCAGCGTTCTTCAGGGTGCAACCTACGAGCAGTACTTC
length: 14; size: -; J: TRBJ2-7; D: TRBD2; V: TRBV2; CDR3: CASSQLAGRREQYF; DNA: TGTGCCAGCAGTCAACTAGCGGGAAGGAGGGAGCAGTACTTC
length: 15; size: -; J: TRBJ1-1; D: -; V: TRBV3-1/TRBV3-2; CDR3: CASSPPMRVNTEAFF; DNA: TGTGCCAGCAGCCCGCCGATGAGGGTGAACACTGAAGCTTTCTTT
length: 17; size: -; J: TRBJ1-2; D: TRBD1; V: TRBV27; CDR3: CASSHQPGQGPYYGYTF; DNA: TGTGCCAGCAGTCACCAACCGGGACAGGGCCCCTACTATGGCTACACCTTC
length: 15; size: -; J: TRBJ2-2; D: TRBD2; V: TRBV5-4; CDR3: CASGLAGVRTGELFF; DNA: TGTGCCAGCGGCCTAGCGGGAGTAAGGACCGGGGAGCTGTTTTTT
length: 15; size: once; J: TRBJ1-6; D: -; V: TRBV3-1/TRBV3-2; CDR3: CASSLRSSYNSPLHF; DNA: TGTGCCAGCTCCCTTAGGAGCTCCTATAATTCACCCCTCCACTTT
length: 14; size: -; J: TRBJ1-5; D: -; V: TRBV7-9; CDR3: CASSLMGPSQPQHF; DNA: TGTGCCAGCAGCTTAATGGGCCCAAGCCAGCCCCAGCATTTT
length: 19; size: -; J: TRBJ1-1; D: TRBD1; V: TRBV7-6; CDR3: CASSLVVGQGALWNTEAFF; DNA: TGTGCCAGCAGCTTAGTTGTGGGACAGGGGGCTTTGTGGAACACTGAAGCTTTCTTT
length: 14; size: -; J: TRBJ2-1; D: -; V: TRBV9; CDR3: CASSVDPSYNEQFF; DNA: TGTGCCAGCAGCGTAGACCCTAGCTACAATGAGCAGTTCTTC
length: 11; size: -; J: TRBJ2-7; D: -; V: TRBV28; CDR3: CASSLLYEQYF; DNA: TGTGCCAGCAGTTTACTCTACGAGCAGTACTTC
length: 16; size: -; J: TRBJ1-5; D: -; V: TRBV18; CDR3: CASSPIVATFFQPQHF; DNA: TGTGCCAGCTCACCGATAGTGGCGACATTCTTCCAGCCCCAGCATTTT
length: 15; size: -; J: TRBJ2-3; D: TRBD1; V: TRBV18; CDR3: CASSPPGTGADTQYF; DNA: TGTGCCAGCTCACCACCCGGGACAGGGGCAGATACGCAGTATTTT
length: 13; size: -; J: TRBJ1-2; D: -; V: TRBV12-3/TRBV12-4; CDR3: CASSLGRGYGYTF; DNA: TGTGCCAGCAGTCTGGGTCGCGGCTATGGCTACACCTTC
length: 13; size: -; J: TRBJ1-3; D: -; V: TRBV7-9; CDR3: CASSPVGGNTIYF; DNA: TGTGCCAGCAGCCCCGTCGGGGGAAACACCATATATTTT
length: 18; size: once; J: TRBJ2-1; D: -; V: TRBV5-5; CDR3: CASSEGRRWRGTYNEQFF; DNA: TGTGCCAGCAGCGAGGGAAGACGTTGGAGGGGAACCTACAATGAGCAGTTCTTC
length: 15; size: -; J: TRBJ2-4; D: TRBD2; V: TRBV20-1; CDR3: CSASDLAGEDSIQYF; DNA: TGCAGTGCTAGTGACTTGGCGGGAGAGGATAGCATTCAGTACTTC
length: 15; size: -; J: TRBJ1-1; D: TRBD1; V: TRBV6-2/TRBV6-3; CDR3: CASSRTGEGGAEAFF; DNA: TGTGCCAGCAGTCGGACAGGGGAAGGTGGCGCTGAAGCTTTCTTT
length: 13; size: -; J: TRBJ1-5; D: TRBD1; V: TRBV12-3/TRBV12-4; CDR3: CASAVQGYQPQHF; DNA: TGTGCCAGCGCCGTACAGGGGTACCAGCCCCAGCATTTT
length: 15; size: -; J: TRBJ2-3; D: -; V: TRBV28; CDR3: CASILYGGSTDTQYF; DNA: TGTGCCAGCATCCTATACGGCGGGAGCACAGATACGCAGTATTTT
length: 20; size: -; J: TRBJ2-3; D: TRBD2; V: TRBV24-1; CDR3: CATSDQRLAGGTTSTDTQYF; DNA: TGTGCCACCAGTGACCAAAGACTAGCGGGAGGAACTACTAGCACAGATACGCAGTATTTT
length: 15; size: -; J: TRBJ2-2; D: -; V: TRBV9; CDR3: CASSVWQGGTGELFF; DNA: TGTGCCAGCAGCGTATGGCAGGGCGGCACCGGGGAGCTGTTTTTT
length: 14; size: -; J: TRBJ1-4; D: TRBD1; V: TRBV19; CDR3: CASTPRDRGEKLFF; DNA: TGTGCCAGTACCCCAAGGGACAGGGGTGAAAAACTGTTTTTT
length: 15; size: -; J: TRBJ2-7; D: TRBD1; V: TRBV7-2; CDR3: CASSPGQGASYEQYF; DNA: TGTGCCAGCAGCCCGGGACAGGGGGCCTCCTACGAGCAGTACTTC
length: 13; size: once; J: TRBJ1-1; D: TRBD1; V: TRBV19; CDR3: CASSDGTATEAFF; DNA: TGTGCCAGTAGTGACGGGACAGCTACTGAAGCTTTCTTT
length: 14; size: -; J: TRBJ2-1; D: TRBD1; V: TRBV7-3; CDR3: CASSPGTGSNEQFF; DNA: TGTGCCAGCAGCCCTGGGACAGGGTCCAATGAGCAGTTCTTC
length: 15; size: -; J: TRBJ2-1; D: TRBD1; V: TRBV18; CDR3: CASSPGQGYYNEQFF; DNA: TGTGCCAGCTCACCAGGACAGGGCTACTACAATGAGCAGTTCTTC
length: 13; size: -; J: TRBJ1-1; D: -; V: TRBV12-3/TRBV12-4; CDR3: CASSVAGDTEAFF; DNA: TGTGCCAGCAGTGTTGCGGGGGATACTGAAGCTTTCTTT
length: 13; size: -; J: TRBJ2-7; D: TRBD1; V: TRBV6-5; CDR3: CASSGTGGYEQYF; DNA: TGTGCCAGCTCCGGGACAGGGGGCTACGAGCAGTACTTC
length: 13; size: -; J: TRBJ2-7; D: -; V: TRBV7-9; CDR3: CASSPSGSDEQYF; DNA: TGTGCCAGCAGTCCCTCCGGGTCCGATGAGCAGTACTTC
length: 16; size: -; J: TRBJ2-7; D: TRBD1; V: TRBV10-3; CDR3: CAISEGGSTGGHEQYF; DNA: TGTGCCATCAGTGAGGGCGGCTCGACAGGGGGCCACGAGCAGTACTTC
length: 14; size: -; J: TRBJ2-1; D: -; V: TRBV6-5; CDR3: CASRDYSSYNEQFF; DNA: TGTGCCAGCAGGGACTACAGCTCCTACAATGAGCAGTTCTTC
length: 11; size: -; J: TRBJ2-7; D: -; V: TRBV10-2; CDR3: CASSQGGEQYF; DNA: TGCGCCAGTTCCCAGGGGGGCGAGCAGTACTTC